Below are 14 T cell receptor beta chains sequenced from a single sample in a study of T cells in Graves' hyperthyroidism and ophthalmopathy. Amplification targeted TCR beta CDR3 regions from RNA transcripts. During a first-round RT-PCR of the TCR CDR3, the HTBI primer set was used. TCRdb reprocessed the multiplex PCR reads via MiXCR and lists one record per CDR3 protein. The data contain fewer than 800,000 distinct CDR3 sequences, 16% of them singletons. Sample: blood. The receptors here all came from a man younger than 30 with Graves' hyperthyroidism.

This clonotype has just a few counts. The V call is TRBV18, the J call TRBJ1-1; D ambiguous. Germline loops: CDR1 KGHSH, CDR2 LQKENI. Trimming shortened V by 2 bases and J by 1 base, and 11 bases separated the two germline ends. The CDR3 contains 15 residues. In DNA, the CDR3 is TGTGCCAGCTCACCAGTGCGCGTACGGAACACTGAAGCTTTCTTT. Amino acid sequence: CASSPVRVRNTEAFF.

This sequence joins TRBV29-1 and TRBJ2-1, with D tentatively TRBD2 (5 bases). Germline V gene data show CDR1 as SQVTM and CDR2 as ANQGSEA. The CDR3 runs 15 residues. V lost 7 bases and J 0 bases, leaving 16 bases between the germline ends. The chain's CDR3 is CSAVYDRGSYNEQFF. Written as DNA, the CDR3 is TGCAGCGCAGTCTACGATCGGGGCTCCTACAATGAGCAGTTCTTC.

This clonotype was detected many times. V gene TRBV7-2 combines with J gene TRBJ2-5; D ambiguous. CDR1 and CDR2 (germline): SGHTA, FQGNSA. The CDR3 sequence is 15 residues long. Between the trimmed V and J ends, which lost 1 base and 2 bases, there was a span of 11 bases. The CDR3 is CASSLGPQRQETQYF. As DNA, the CDR3 is TGTGCCAGCAGCTTAGGTCCACAGCGACAAGAGACCCAGTACTTC.

This clonotype was seen a few times. This sequence joins TRBV6-5 and TRBJ1-4; the D is unclear. The V gene lost 4 bases and the J gene lost 6 bases, with 12 bases spanning the gap. The CDR3 has 14 residues. Germline V gene lookup returns CDR1 MNHEY and CDR2 SVGAGI. In DNA, the CDR3 is TGTGCCAGCAGTTCAACTGGCCAAGATGAAAAACTGTTTTTT. This codes for CASSSTGQDEKLFF.

This clonotype was counted only a few times. The rearrangement links TRBV5-4 to TRBJ1-1; D possibly corresponds to TRBD1 (5 bases). V was trimmed by 3 bases and J by 2 bases, leaving 14 bases between them. The CDR3 loop spans 15 amino acids. Germline loops: CDR1 SGHNT, CDR2 YYREEE (reference sequence). The DNA of the CDR3 is TGTGCCAGCAGCTCCCCCAGTACAGGTAACACTGAAGCTTTCTTT. It is translated as CASSSPSTGNTEAFF.

This clonotype was picked up a small number of times. The chain employs TRBV30 and TRBJ2-1; 7 bases are shared with TRBD1. Germline V CDR1 and CDR2: GTSNPN, SVGIG (reference sequence). The CDR3 is 14 amino acids. V was pared by 0 bases and J by 3 bases, with 2 bases of the junction left unmatched. The CDR3 bases are TGTGCCTGGAGTGTAGGGACAGACTACAATGAGCAGTTCTTC. Its protein is CAWSVGTDYNEQFF.

This clonotype has a count of ten or more. V is TRBV5-4 and J is TRBJ2-3, with a weak D call TRBD1 (5 bases). Germline CDR1 SGHNT, CDR2 YYREEE (reference sequence). V gave up 4 bases and J gave up 2 bases, with 14 bases separating them. The CDR3 length is 15 residues. The CDR3: CASSPPGRDTDTQYF. The DNA of the CDR3 is TGTGCCAGCAGCCCACCGGGCAGGGACACAGATACGCAGTATTTT.

The rearrangement joins TRBV19 to TRBJ1-3; no reliable D call. The length of the CDR3 is 18 residues. The V gene's germline CDR1 is LNHDA and CDR2 SQIVND (reference sequence). V lost 2 bases, J lost 0 bases, and 17 bases lay in between. This CDR3 is CASSIPPRRIYSGNTIYF. CDR3 bases: TGTGCCAGTAGTATACCCCCCAGGCGAATCTACTCTGGAAACACCATATATTTT.

The table lists this clonotype with many counts. This sequence joins TRBV20-1 and TRBJ2-7; unclear D gene. Germline assignment: CDR1 DFQATT and CDR2 SNEGSKA (reference sequence). The V end was cut by 1 base, the J end by 4 bases, with 14 bases between. This CDR3 contains 14 residues. CDR3 sequence reads: CSARVTYLGYEQYF. Written as DNA, the CDR3 is TGCAGTGCTAGAGTGACTTACCTGGGGTACGAGCAGTACTTC.

This sequence joins TRBV11-2 and TRBJ2-2; D possibly corresponds to TRBD2 (6 bases). The CDR3 is made up of 17 amino acids. CDR1 SGHAT and CDR2 FQNNGV come from the germline V gene. The V end lost 4 bases, the J end lost 3 bases, and 18 bases lay between the germline ends. CDR3 sequence (DNA): TGTGCCAGCAGCTGGACCATCGGAGGGCCGTACACCGGGGAGCTGTTTTTT. Translated: CASSWTIGGPYTGELFF.

The table lists this clonotype with many counts. The rearrangement joins TRBV7-8 to TRBJ2-1; the D gene is possibly TRBD2 (6 bases). The CDR3 has 15 amino acids. Germline V gives CDR1 SGHVS, CDR2 FQNEAQ. V gave up 6 bases and J gave up 4 bases, with 16 bases separating them. Written as DNA, the CDR3 is TGTGCCAGCAGTCCGACTAGTGGGCTTTACAATGAGCAGTTCTTC. Translation gives CASSPTSGLYNEQFF.

Many counts were recorded for this clonotype. The genes are TRBV28 and TRBJ1-1; 7 nucleotides match TRBD1. The germline V gene encodes CDR1 MDHEN and CDR2 SYDVKM. This CDR3 has 16 residues. V dropped 7 bases and J dropped 1; count of bases not matched to a gene: 12. This chain's CDR3 is CASTKGGGTANTEAFF. The CDR3 DNA reads as TGTGCCAGCACCAAGGGGGGAGGGACAGCGAACACTGAAGCTTTCTTT.

In regard to this clonotype: A read error may explain this, as a much larger clone is one base away. In DNA, the CDR3 is TGTGCCAGCAGAGCAGGCTACAATGAGCAGTTCTTC. It is translated as CASRAGYNEQFF. V gene TRBV2 combines with J gene TRBJ2-1; no clear D. CDR1 and CDR2 (germline): SNHLY, FYNNEI. V was cut by 6 bases and J by 3 bases, with 6 bases left in between. This CDR3 has 12 residues.

The V call is TRBV24-1, the J call TRBJ2-1, with no clear D. Trimming pared 5 bases from V and 0 bases from J, leaving 13 bases between. Germline-derived CDR1 and CDR2 are KGHDR and SFDVKD. The CDR3 has 16 amino acids. The CDR3 is CATSALMGSSYNEQFF. For the CDR3, the DNA is TGTGCCACCAGTGCCCTGATGGGCAGCTCCTACAATGAGCAGTTCTTC.